This is a list of T cell receptor beta chains from one sample in a study of blood T cell repertoires in COVID-19. Produced via immunoSEQ multiplex PCR; TCRdb's table is partial and in-frame only. The table has about 150,000 clones, 84% seen once. Sequencing was carried out using peripheral blood. These receptors all stem from a woman in her forties or fifties with acute or convalescent COVID-19. The CDR3 runs from the conserved cysteine through the conserved F or W. Fields, in order: clone size, D gene, V gene, J gene, CDR3 protein, CDR3 DNA. The D gene is left open where the match is weak. The size of a clone is reported for some rows only, either as once, few or many, or as a class for expanded clones.

>.|.|TRBV18|TRBJ2-1
CASSPMGVEYNEQFF
TGTGCCAGCTCACCAATGGGCGTCGAGTACAATGAGCAGTTCTTC
>.|.|TRBV27|TRBJ1-4
CASSPGRGTKEKLFF
TGTGCCAGCAGCCCCGGAAGGGGAACCAAGGAAAAACTGTTTTTT
>.|.|TRBV18|TRBJ2-5
CASSQGFGETQYF
TGTGCCAGCTCACAGGGGTTTGGGGAGACCCAGTACTTC
>.|.|TRBV11-1|TRBJ2-1
CASSLGVTQHLNEQFF
TGTGCCAGCAGCTTAGGTGTGACTCAACACCTGAATGAGCAGTTCTTC
>once|.|TRBV7-3|TRBJ1-1
CASSLQAGVGAFF
TGTGCCAGCAGCTTACAGGCGGGTGTAGGGGCTTTCTTT
>.|.|TRBV12-5|TRBJ1-3
CASGFPEAFGNTIYF
TGTGCTAGTGGCTTCCCCGAGGCTTTTGGAAACACCATATATTTT
>few|.|TRBV7-6|TRBJ1-5
CASSLGVGLDQPQHF
TGTGCCAGCAGCTTAGGGGTGGGGCTTGATCAGCCCCAGCATTTT
>few|TRBD1|TRBV18|TRBJ1-6
CASSQQGPRGSPLHF
TGTGCCAGCTCACAACAGGGGCCTCGGGGTTCACCCCTCCACTTT
>.|.|TRBV6-2/TRBV6-3|TRBJ2-5
CASSSRRAQYF
TGTGCCAGCAGTTCGAGGAGGGCCCAGTACTTC
>.|TRBD1|TRBV18|TRBJ1-4
CASSPRWGDRAEKLFF
TGTGCCAGCTCACCACGCTGGGGGGACAGGGCTGAAAAACTGTTTTTT
>.|.|TRBV6-6|TRBJ2-2
CASTGGGELFF
TGTGCCAGCACCGGAGGCGGGGAGCTGTTTTTT
>.|.|TRBV2|TRBJ1-1
CASSVGNTEAFF
TGTGCCAGCAGTGTCGGGAACACTGAAGCTTTCTTT
>.|.|TRBV10-3|TRBJ2-5
CAISDSYTMETQYF
TGTGCCATCAGTGACTCCTACACTATGGAGACCCAGTACTTC